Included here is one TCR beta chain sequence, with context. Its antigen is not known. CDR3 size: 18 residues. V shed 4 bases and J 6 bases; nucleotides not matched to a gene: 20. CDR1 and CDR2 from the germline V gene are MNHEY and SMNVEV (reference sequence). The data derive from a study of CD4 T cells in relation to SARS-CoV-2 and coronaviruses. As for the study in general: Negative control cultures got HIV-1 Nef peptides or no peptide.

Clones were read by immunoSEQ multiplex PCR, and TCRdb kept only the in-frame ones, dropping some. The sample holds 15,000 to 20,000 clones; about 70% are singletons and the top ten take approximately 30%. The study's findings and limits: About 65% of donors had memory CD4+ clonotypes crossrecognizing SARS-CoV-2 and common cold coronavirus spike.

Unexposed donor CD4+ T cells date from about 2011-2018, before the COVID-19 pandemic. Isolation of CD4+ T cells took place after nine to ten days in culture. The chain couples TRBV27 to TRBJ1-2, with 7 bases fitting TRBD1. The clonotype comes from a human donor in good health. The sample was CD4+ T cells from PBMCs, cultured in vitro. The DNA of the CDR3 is TGTGCCAGCAGTTCCAACCCTTTACTCAGACAGGGATGGGATGGCTACACCTTC. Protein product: CASSSNPLLRQGWDGYTF.